This T cell receptor beta chain is drawn from a study of early T cells in non-severe SARS-CoV-2 infection. Trimming took 3 bases from V and 2 from J, leaving 10 bases between them. The CDR3 extends over 13 amino acids. The germline V gene has CDR1 SQVTM and CDR2 ANQGSEA. This clonotype was observed a few times. TCRdb reanalysed the 5' RACE reads using MiXCR and keeps one entry per CDR3 protein. The repertoire holds about 50,000 distinct CDR3 sequences, with approximately 9% as singletons. Sequenced material: whole blood, taken at baseline. The clonotype originates from an adult who was a healthcare worker with PCR-confirmed SARS-CoV-2 infection or an uninfected control (not recorded which). The rearrangement links TRBV29-1 to TRBJ1-2, with a weak D call TRBD1 (6 bases). CDR3 region: CSVDPDRNYGYTF. CDR3 nucleotide sequence: TGCAGCGTTGACCCGGACAGAAACTATGGCTACACCTTC. Complete variable domain (other parts from reference TRBV29-1 and TRBJ1-2): SAVISQKPSRDICQRGTSLTIQCQVDSQVTMMFWYRQQPGQSLTLIATANQGSEATYESGFVIDKFPISRPNLTFSTLTVSNMSPEDSSIYLCSVDPDRNYGYTFGSGTRLTVV.